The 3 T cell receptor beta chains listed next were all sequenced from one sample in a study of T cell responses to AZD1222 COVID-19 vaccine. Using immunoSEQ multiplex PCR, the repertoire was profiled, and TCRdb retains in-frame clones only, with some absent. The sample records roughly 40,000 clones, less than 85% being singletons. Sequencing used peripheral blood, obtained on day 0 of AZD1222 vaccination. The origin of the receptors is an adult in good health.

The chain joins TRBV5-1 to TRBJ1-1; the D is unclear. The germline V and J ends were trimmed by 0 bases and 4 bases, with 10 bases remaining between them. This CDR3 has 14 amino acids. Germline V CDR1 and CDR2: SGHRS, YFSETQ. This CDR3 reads CASSLEGGSTEAFF. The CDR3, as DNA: TGCGCCAGCAGCTTGGAGGGAGGGAGCACTGAAGCTTTCTTT.

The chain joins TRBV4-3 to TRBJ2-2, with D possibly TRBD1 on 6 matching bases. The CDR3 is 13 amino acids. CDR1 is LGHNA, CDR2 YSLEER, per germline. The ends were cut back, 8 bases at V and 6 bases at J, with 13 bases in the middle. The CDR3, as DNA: TGCGCCAGCGCCTACAGGGTCGCCGGGGAGCTGTTTTTT. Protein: CASAYRVAGELFF.

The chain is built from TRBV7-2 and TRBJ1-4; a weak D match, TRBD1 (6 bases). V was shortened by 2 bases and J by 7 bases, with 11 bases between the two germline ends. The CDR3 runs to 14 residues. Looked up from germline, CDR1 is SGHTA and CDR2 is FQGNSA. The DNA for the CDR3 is TGTGCCAGCAGCTTATCAGGGGCAGGTGAAAAACTGTTTTTT. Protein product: CASSLSGAGEKLFF.